What follows is one T cell receptor beta chain and its context. This sample was included in a study of T cells in Graves' hyperthyroidism and ophthalmopathy. First hyperthyroidism diagnosis is when the blood sample was obtained, before any ophthalmopathy symptoms. Germline CDR1 and CDR2: SGDLS and YYNGEE. The ends were cut back, 1 base at V and 2 bases at J, with 8 bases in the middle. This CDR3 region has 14 residues. RNA transcripts provided the source from which TCR beta CDR3 regions were amplified. RT-PCR in the first round (using the HTBI primer set) targeted the TCR CDR3. Using its own MiXCR run on the multiplex PCR reads, TCRdb lists one record per CDR3 protein. This sample has approximately 32,000 distinct CDR3 sequences; roughly 49% occur once, and the top ten carry roughly 6.2%.

The receptor comes from a woman aged 45-60 years with Graves' hyperthyroidism that later progressed to Graves' ophthalmopathy. Sequenced input: blood. The chain joins TRBV9 to TRBJ2-3; D is ambiguous. The CDR3 loop reads CASSVFGTTDTQYF. CDR3 nucleotides: TGTGCCAGCAGCGTATTCGGTACCACAGATACGCAGTATTTT.